The clone carrying this T cell receptor (beta chain) was counted a single time. Its antigen is not known. The sample comes from a study of CD8 T cells in Susac syndrome. General study findings and limits: A relatively small number of individuals underwent TCR sequencing and HLA analysis.

TCR beta sequencing covered blood CD8+ and CD4+ T cells. Roughly 0.45 to 1 ug RNA was reverse transcribed with random hexamers. TCR beta CDR3 was amplified by immunoSEQ multiplex PCR. This amplification extended across 54 Vbeta and 13 Jbeta segments. MiXCR, run by TCRdb on the immunoSEQ multiplex PCR reads, gives a single entry per CDR3 protein. The sample carries over 150,000 distinct CDR3 sequences, approximately 95% recorded once. V lost 6 bases, J lost 4 bases, and 9 bases lay in between. The CDR3 loop spans 12 amino acids. Germline CDR1 reads SNHLY; CDR2 reads FYNNEI. The receptor was derived from a human donor with multiple sclerosis. This chain connects TRBV2 to TRBJ1-2; maybe TRBD1 (6 bases). Sequencing used CD4+ T cells from PBMCs. CDR3 sequence: CASSGDIYGYTF. The CDR3 DNA sequence: TGTGCCAGCAGCGGGGACATCTATGGCTACACCTTC.